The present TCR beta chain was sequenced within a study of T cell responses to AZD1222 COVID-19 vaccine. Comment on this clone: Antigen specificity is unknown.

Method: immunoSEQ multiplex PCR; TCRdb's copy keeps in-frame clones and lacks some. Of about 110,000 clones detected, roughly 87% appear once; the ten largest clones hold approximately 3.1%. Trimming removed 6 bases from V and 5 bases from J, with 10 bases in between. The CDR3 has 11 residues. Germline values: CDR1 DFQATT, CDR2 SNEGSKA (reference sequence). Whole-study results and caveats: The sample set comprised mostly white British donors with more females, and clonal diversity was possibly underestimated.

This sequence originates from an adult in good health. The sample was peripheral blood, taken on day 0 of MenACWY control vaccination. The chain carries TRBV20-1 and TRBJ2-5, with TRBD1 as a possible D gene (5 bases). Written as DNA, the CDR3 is TGCAGTGCAACCAAGGGGGAGACCCAGTACTTC. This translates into CSATKGETQYF.